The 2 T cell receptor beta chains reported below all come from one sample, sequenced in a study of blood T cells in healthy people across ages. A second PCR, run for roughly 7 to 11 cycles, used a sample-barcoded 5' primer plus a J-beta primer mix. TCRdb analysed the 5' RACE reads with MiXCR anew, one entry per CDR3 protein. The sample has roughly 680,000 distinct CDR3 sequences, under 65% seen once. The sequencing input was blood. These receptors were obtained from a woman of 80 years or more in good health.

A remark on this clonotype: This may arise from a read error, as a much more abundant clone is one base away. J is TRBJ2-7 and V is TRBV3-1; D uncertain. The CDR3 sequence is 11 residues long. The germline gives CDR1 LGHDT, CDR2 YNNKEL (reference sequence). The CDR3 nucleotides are TGTGCCAGCGGCCAAGCAGGCGAGCAGTACTTC. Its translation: CASGQAGEQYF.

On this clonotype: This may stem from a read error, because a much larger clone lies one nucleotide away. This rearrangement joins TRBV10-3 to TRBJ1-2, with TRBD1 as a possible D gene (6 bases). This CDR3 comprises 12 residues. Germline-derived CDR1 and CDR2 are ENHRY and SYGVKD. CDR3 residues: CAITRGGGGCTF. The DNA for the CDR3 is TGTGCCATCACCCGCGGAGGCGGGGGCTGCACCTTC.